This T cell receptor (beta chain) emerged from a study of T cells in Graves' hyperthyroidism and ophthalmopathy. Overall study context: The initial diagnosis was the point when peripheral blood was collected, ahead of any treatment. Study outcomes and limitations: Patients with ophthalmopathy were separated from those with stable hyperthyroidism by a 13 V-J model.

Points on this clonotype: What it binds is not known.

Stability of Graves' hyperthyroidism was defined as absent ophthalmopathy progression within 18 months. V gave up 6 bases and J gave up 4 bases, with 13 bases separating them. Germline V gene data show CDR1 as MNHNS and CDR2 as SASEGT. This CDR3 comprises 13 residues. The CDR3 regions of TCR beta were amplified from RNA transcripts. Carried out on the TCR CDR3, a first-round RT-PCR used the HTBI primer set. One entry per CDR3 protein results from TCRdb running MiXCR on the multiplex PCR reads. The sample consists of some 510,000 distinct CDR3 sequences, more than 20% of them appearing once. The sequence came from a young man with Graves' hyperthyroidism. Specimen: blood. The chain is built from TRBV6-1 and TRBJ2-7; D is possibly TRBD1 (7 bases). This CDR3 reads CASSRGTEYEQYF. DNA for the CDR3: TGTGCCAGCAGCCGGGGGACAGAATACGAGCAGTACTTC.